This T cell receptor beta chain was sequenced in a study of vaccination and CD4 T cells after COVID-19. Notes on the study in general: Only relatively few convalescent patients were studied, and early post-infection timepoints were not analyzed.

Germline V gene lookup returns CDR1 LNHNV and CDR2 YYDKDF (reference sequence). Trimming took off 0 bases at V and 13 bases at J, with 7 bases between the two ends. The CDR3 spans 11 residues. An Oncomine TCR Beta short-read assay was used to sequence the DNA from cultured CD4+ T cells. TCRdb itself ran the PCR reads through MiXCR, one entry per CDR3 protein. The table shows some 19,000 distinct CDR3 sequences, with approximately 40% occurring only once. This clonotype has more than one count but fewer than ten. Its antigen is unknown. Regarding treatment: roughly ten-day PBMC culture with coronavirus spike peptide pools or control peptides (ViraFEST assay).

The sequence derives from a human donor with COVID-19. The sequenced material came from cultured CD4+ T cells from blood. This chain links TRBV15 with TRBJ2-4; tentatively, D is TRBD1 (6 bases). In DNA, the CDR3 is TGTGCCACCAGCAGAGAGACAGGACAGTACTTC. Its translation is CATSRETGQYF.